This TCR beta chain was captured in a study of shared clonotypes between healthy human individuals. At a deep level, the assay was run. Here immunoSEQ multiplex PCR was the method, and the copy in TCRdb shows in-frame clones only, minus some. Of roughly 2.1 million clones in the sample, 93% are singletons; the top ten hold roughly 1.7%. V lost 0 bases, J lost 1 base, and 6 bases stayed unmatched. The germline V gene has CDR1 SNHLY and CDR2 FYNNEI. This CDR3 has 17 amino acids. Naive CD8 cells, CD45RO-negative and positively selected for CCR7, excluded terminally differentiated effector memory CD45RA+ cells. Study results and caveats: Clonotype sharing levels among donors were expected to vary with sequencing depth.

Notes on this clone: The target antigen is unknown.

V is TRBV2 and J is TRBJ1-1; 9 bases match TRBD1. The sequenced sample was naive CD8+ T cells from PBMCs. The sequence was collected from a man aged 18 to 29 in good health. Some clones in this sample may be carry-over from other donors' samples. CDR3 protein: CASSEARQGGSNTEAFF. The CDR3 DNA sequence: TGTGCCAGCAGTGAAGCGCGACAGGGGGGGTCGAACACTGAAGCTTTCTTT.